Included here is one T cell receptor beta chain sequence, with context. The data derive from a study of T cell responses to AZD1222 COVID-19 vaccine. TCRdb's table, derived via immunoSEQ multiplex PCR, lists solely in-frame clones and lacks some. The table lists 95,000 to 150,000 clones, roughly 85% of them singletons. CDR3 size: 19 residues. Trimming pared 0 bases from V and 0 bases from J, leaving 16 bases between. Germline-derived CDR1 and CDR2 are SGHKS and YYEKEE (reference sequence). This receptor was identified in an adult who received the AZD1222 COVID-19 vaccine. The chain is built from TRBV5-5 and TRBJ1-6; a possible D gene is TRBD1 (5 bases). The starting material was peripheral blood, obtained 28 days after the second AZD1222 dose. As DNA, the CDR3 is TGTGCCAGCAGCTTGGTTGGGTCAGGGTCAAACTCCTATAATTCACCCCTCCACTTT. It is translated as CASSLVGSGSNSYNSPLHF.